Listed here are 5 T cell receptor beta chains from one sample, sequenced in a study of blood T cell repertoires in COVID-19. Data came from immunoSEQ multiplex PCR; TCRdb stores just in-frame clones and leaves some out. The data contain 400,000 or so clones, 80% to 90% of them seen just once; the ten biggest clones take up 1% to 1.3%. Sequencing was done on a sample of PBMCs or T cells enriched from blood (not recorded which). The receptor set was obtained from a man aged 30 to 39 who had recovered from COVID-19.

V and J are TRBV29-1 and TRBJ2-7; a possible D gene is TRBD1 (5 bases). Germline V gene data show CDR1 as SQVTM and CDR2 as ANQGSEA. The CDR3 length is 12 residues. The V gene lost 5 bases and the J gene lost 2 bases, with 10 bases spanning the gap. The CDR3 sequence is CSVTDRPYEQYF. The CDR3 nucleotides are TGCAGCGTTACCGACAGACCCTACGAGCAGTACTTC.

The rearrangement uses TRBV25-1 and TRBJ1-3; D remains unclear. The germline gives CDR1 MGHDK, CDR2 SYGVNS. The CDR3 totals 13 residues. V was pared by 5 bases and J by 4 bases, with 9 bases between. This chain's CDR3 is CASSKISGNTIYF. CDR3 nucleotides: TGTGCCAGCAGTAAAATTAGCGGAAACACCATATATTTT.

This clone is a singleton in its sample. The chain has TRBV3-1 (or the pseudogene TRBV3-2) and TRBJ2-3, with D possibly being TRBD1 (5 bases). CDR1 is LGHDT and CDR2 is YNNKEL in the germline V gene (reference sequence). The CDR3 consists of 13 residues. Between the trimmed V and J ends, which lost 4 bases and 6 bases, there was a span of 11 bases. The CDR3 region has the DNA TGTGCCAGCAGCCGCTTGGGGCCGGATACGCAGTATTTT. Protein: CASSRLGPDTQYF.

This chain uses TRBV7-3 with TRBJ2-3, with 7 bases fitting TRBD1. Germline CDR1 SGHTA, CDR2 FQGTGA. CDR3 length equals 14 residues. Losses at the gene ends were 5 bases for V and 4 bases for J; bases not matched to a gene: 6. CDR3 in DNA: TGTGCCAGCAGCGAAAGACAGGGCCCAGATACGCAGTATTTT. It translates to CASSERQGPDTQYF.

This chain uses TRBV18 with TRBJ2-5; D is perhaps TRBD2 (6 bases). CDR3 size: 13 residues. V lost 6 bases and J lost 1, with 9 bases in between. Germline V gene sequence: CDR1 KGHSH, CDR2 LQKENI. DNA for the CDR3: TGTGCCAGCTCCCGACTAGGCCAAGAGACCCAGTACTTC. It codes for CASSRLGQETQYF.